The 26 T cell receptor beta chains listed next were all sequenced from one sample in a study of shared clonotypes between healthy human individuals. Cells designated naive CD8 were CD45RO-negative and were positively selected for CCR7, with terminally differentiated effector memory CD45RA+ cells excluded. TCRdb's copy holds only in-frame clones and misses some; the assay was immunoSEQ multiplex PCR. In the table there are around 1,900,000 clones, around 93% of which are singletons. The specimen was naive CD8+ T cells from PBMCs. The receptors were sampled from a man aged 18 to 30 in good health. Some clones in this sample may be carry-over from other donors' samples.

V and J are TRBV21-1 and TRBJ2-5; the DNA was not used to check the table's D call, TRBD2. TRBV21-1 counts as a pseudogene. The CDR3 spans 19 residues. CDR3 protein: CASSKARLAGGQQGETQYF. The CDR3 bases are TGTGCCAGCAGCAAAGCGCGTCTAGCGGGAGGCCAGCAAGGAGAGACCCAGTACTTC.

V usage is TRBV9 and J usage is TRBJ1-2, with D perhaps TRBD1 (5 bases). This CDR3 region has 16 residues. Germline V gene lookup returns CDR1 SGDLS and CDR2 YYNGEE. The V gene lost 2 bases and the J gene lost 2 bases, with 16 bases spanning the gap. As DNA, the CDR3 is TGTGCCAGCAGCGTGGGGGATTCCGGGTCCAACTATGGCTACACCTTC. Amino acid sequence: CASSVGDSGSNYGYTF.

The DNA of the CDR3 is TGTGCCAGCAGGGGACAGGGTCGTCAGTATTTT. This codes for CASRGQGRQYF. This chain uses TRBV25-1 with TRBJ2-3, with 9 bases lining up with TRBD1. Losses at the gene ends were 6 bases for V and 12 bases for J; bases not matched to a gene: 4. This CDR3 has 11 amino acids. CDR1 MGHDK and CDR2 SYGVNS come from the germline V gene.

The chain is built from TRBV7-2 and TRBJ2-7, with TRBD2 as a possible D gene (5 bases). The CDR3 is 13 amino acids. Trimming left V 4 bases short and J 2 bases short, with 9 bases between. CDR1 SGHTA and CDR2 FQGNSA come from the germline V gene. The CDR3 nucleotides are TGTGCCAGCAGCTCGAGGGTTCCCTACGAGCAGTACTTC. This translates into CASSSRVPYEQYF. Variable domain in full (rest from reference TRBV7-2 and TRBJ2-7): GAGVSQSPSNKVTEKGKDVELRCDPISGHTALYWYRQSLGQGLEFLIYFQGNSAPDKSGLPSDRFSAERTGGSVSTLTIQRTQQEDSAVYLCASSSRVPYEQYFGPGTRLTVT.

The chain couples TRBV5-1 to TRBJ2-5; 8 bases match TRBD1. The germline CDR1 and CDR2 sequences are SGHRS and YFSETQ. J was trimmed by 4 bases and V by 3 bases; bases with no gene match: 8. The CDR3 extends over 15 amino acids. CDR3 sequence reads: CASSSDRGRGETQYF. The CDR3 DNA reads as TGCGCCAGCAGCTCCGACAGGGGTCGAGGAGAGACCCAGTACTTC. Filled out from reference TRBV5-1 and TRBJ2-5, the complete variable domain reads KAGVTQTPRYLIKTRGQQVTLSCSPISGHRSVSWYQQTPGQGLQFLFEYFSETQRNKGNFPGRFSGRQFSNSRSEMNVSTLELGDSALYLCASSSDRGRGETQYFGPGTRLLVL.

The chain links TRBV9 to TRBJ2-1; possible D gene TRBD2, 6 bases. The germline V gene encodes CDR1 SGDLS and CDR2 YYNGEE. V was clipped by 0 bases and J by 0 bases, with 10 bases between them. This CDR3 is 16 amino acids long. The chain's CDR3 is CASSVEGLVSYNEQFF. In DNA, the CDR3 is TGTGCCAGCAGCGTAGAGGGACTGGTCTCCTACAATGAGCAGTTCTTC.

This chain connects TRBV5-4 to TRBJ2-1; D is possibly TRBD2 (5 bases). CDR1 SGHNT and CDR2 YYREEE come from the germline V gene (reference sequence). V was clipped by 0 bases and J by 6 bases, with 7 bases between them. This CDR3 spans 13 amino acids. The CDR3 bases are TGTGCCAGCAGCTTGGGGGAGACCAATGAGCAGTTCTTC. Translating it yields CASSLGETNEQFF.

The chain uses TRBV25-1 and TRBJ2-7; D uncertain. The CDR3 runs 12 residues. The V end was cut by 5 bases, the J end by 7 bases, with 12 bases between. Germline V CDR1 and CDR2: MGHDK, SYGVNS. This chain's CDR3 is CASSPSLEEQYF. The CDR3 DNA follows: TGTGCCAGCAGTCCCTCCTTAGAGGAGCAGTACTTC.

The chain uses TRBV21-1 and TRBJ1-2. TRBV21-1 counts as a pseudogene. The CDR3 length is 12 residues. CDR3 sequence reads: CASSKDPRGYTF. The DNA for the CDR3 is TGTGCCAGCAGCAAAGATCCTCGTGGCTACACCTTC.

This chain connects TRBV7-9 to TRBJ2-7, with 7 bases identical to TRBD1. Trimming cost V 10 bases and J 3 bases; bases outside gene matches: 12. This CDR3 comprises 14 residues. CDR1 is SEHNR and CDR2 is FQNEAQ in the germline V gene (reference sequence). CDR3 coding DNA: TGTGCCACCCAGTTAAGACAGGGCAACTACGAGCAGTACTTC. It specifies CATQLRQGNYEQYF.

The V gene is TRBV5-4, the J gene TRBJ2-1; D is perhaps TRBD1 (6 bases). V lost 2 bases and J 4 bases, leaving 13 bases between the germline ends. The germline gives CDR1 SGHNT, CDR2 YYREEE (reference sequence). CDR3 length equals 15 residues. As DNA, the CDR3 is TGTGCCAGCAGCTTCCAGGGGATGTATTACAATGAGCAGTTCTTC. It specifies CASSFQGMYYNEQFF. Together with reference TRBV5-4 and TRBJ2-1, the CDR3 gives the full variable domain: ETGVTQSPTHLIKTRGQQVTLRCSSQSGHNTVSWYQQALGQGPQFIFQYYREEENGRGNFPPRFSGLQFPNYSSELNVNALELDDSALYLCASSFQGMYYNEQFFGPGTRLTVL.

The genes are TRBV10-3 and TRBJ2-7, with TRBD2 as a possible D gene (6 bases). The CDR3 contains 16 residues. Looked up from germline, CDR1 is ENHRY and CDR2 is SYGVKD. Trimming took off 2 bases at V and 0 bases at J, with 14 bases between the two ends. The CDR3 coding sequence is TGTGCCATCAGTGAGAAATCCGGGAGAACCTCCTACGAGCAGTACTTC. Translating gives CAISEKSGRTSYEQYF.

The chain combines TRBV25-1 with TRBJ2-3; D remains unclear. Germline V CDR1 and CDR2: MGHDK, SYGVNS. Trimming cost V 10 bases and J 4 bases, with 15 bases left between them. CDR3 length equals 13 residues. The DNA for the CDR3 is TGTGCCACCCCGGGCCATTTTCCAGATACGCAGTATTTT. Translation gives CATPGHFPDTQYF.

The rearrangement uses TRBV6-5 and TRBJ1-1; D might be TRBD1 (5 bases). Trimming took 6 bases from V and 6 from J, leaving 14 bases between them. The CDR3 is 13 residues long. The V gene's germline CDR1 is MNHEY and CDR2 SVGAGI. DNA of the CDR3: TGTGCCAGCAGCCACGGGACGGCCCCTGAAGCTTTCTTT. It is translated as CASSHGTAPEAFF.

This clone was seen just once. The sample holds other DNA sequences that translate to the same CDR3. J is TRBJ1-1 and V is TRBV5-8; D gene ambiguous. The length of the CDR3 is 13 residues. Trimming left V 1 base short and J 2 bases short, with 6 bases between. Germline V gene lookup returns CDR1 SGHTS and CDR2 YDEGEE. CDR3 coding DNA: TGTGCCAGCAGCTTGCTCAGAAACACTGAAGCTTTCTTT. This sequence encodes CASSLLRNTEAFF. Using reference TRBV5-8 and TRBJ1-1 for the parts outside the CDR3, the full variable domain is EAGVTQSPTHLIKTRGQQATLRCSPISGHTSVYWYQQALGLGLQFLLWYDEGEERNRGNFPPRFSGRQFPNYSSELNVNALELEDSALYLCASSLLRNTEAFFGQGTRLTVV.

Note on this clone: This sample includes further DNA sequences coding for the same CDR3. The chain joins TRBV7-9 to TRBJ2-7; a possible D gene is TRBD1 (6 bases). Germline CDR1 SEHNR, CDR2 FQNEAQ (reference sequence). Trimming left V 1 base short and J 3 bases short, with 7 bases between. The CDR3 length is 13 residues. The CDR3 region is CASSLGGLYEQYF. CDR3 DNA: TGTGCCAGCAGCTTAGGGGGGCTCTACGAGCAGTACTTC.

This chain uses TRBV5-1 with TRBJ2-1, with D perhaps matching TRBD2 (6 bases). This CDR3 spans 12 amino acids. Per germline, CDR1 SGHRS and CDR2 YFSETQ. V was shortened by 1 base and J by 10 bases, with 9 bases between the two germline ends. The CDR3 loop reads CASSLIGLEQFF. The CDR3, as DNA: TGCGCCAGCAGCTTGATAGGACTAGAGCAGTTCTTC.

The chain is built from TRBV7-9 and TRBJ2-3; D possibly corresponds to TRBD1 (6 bases). The CDR3 is 14 residues long. The V gene lost 2 bases and the J gene lost 4 bases, with 10 bases spanning the gap. CDR1 and CDR2 (germline): SEHNR, FQNEAQ (reference sequence). The CDR3 sequence is CASSLQGLADTQYF. The CDR3 DNA reads as TGTGCCAGCAGCTTACAGGGGTTAGCAGATACGCAGTATTTT.

The chain joins TRBV4-1 to TRBJ2-1; D uncertain. V lost 1 base, J lost 2 bases, and 12 bases lay in between. This CDR3 spans 16 amino acids. Germline V gene sequence: CDR1 MGHRA, CDR2 YSYEKL. The CDR3 protein is CASSQANSATYNEQFF. CDR3 DNA sequence: TGCGCCAGCAGCCAAGCAAACAGCGCGACCTACAATGAGCAGTTCTTC.

As concerns this clone: A clone one base away is much larger, so this may be a read error. Other DNA sequences in this specimen translate into the identical CDR3. The V and J genes are TRBV6-6 and TRBJ1-4; D gene uncertain. V was pared by 4 bases and J by 8 bases, with 5 bases between. The germline V gene has CDR1 MNHNY and CDR2 SVGAGI (reference sequence). The CDR3 sequence is 11 residues long. As DNA, the CDR3 is TGTGCCAGCAGTTTAGGAGAAAAACTGTTTTTT. Amino acids: CASSLGEKLFF.

The rearrangement uses TRBV9 and TRBJ2-7; tentatively, D is TRBD2 (6 bases). Looked up from germline, CDR1 is SGDLS and CDR2 is YYNGEE. The CDR3 has 15 amino acids. V shed 6 bases and J shed 3 bases, with 19 bases lying between them. As DNA, the CDR3 is TGTGCCAGCACCTGGGACCCGGGACTCCTCTACGAGCAGTACTTC. This codes for CASTWDPGLLYEQYF.

Comment on this clone: Other nucleotide sequences from this sample produce the same CDR3. J is TRBJ2-7 and V is TRBV19, with 9 nucleotides matching TRBD1. This CDR3 comprises 14 residues. Germline V gene lookup returns CDR1 LNHDA and CDR2 SQIVND (reference sequence). V trimming: 4 bases; J trimming: 4 bases; junction bases outside the gene matches: 5. In DNA form, the CDR3 reads TGTGCCAGTAGTACGGACAGGGGAGTGTACGAGCAGTACTTC. It is translated as CASSTDRGVYEQYF.

V usage is TRBV15 and J usage is TRBJ1-4; the D gene is possibly TRBD1 (6 bases). Deletions cut 5 bases from V and 8 bases from J, with 27 bases between. The CDR3 has 18 residues. Germline assignment: CDR1 LNHNV and CDR2 YYDKDF (reference sequence). The CDR3 is CATSLRLILQGRVEKLFF. CDR3 coding DNA: TGTGCCACCAGCCTCCGTCTAATACTACAGGGCAGGGTAGAAAAACTGTTTTTT.

This clone was recorded once. The V and J genes are TRBV11-2 and TRBJ2-7; D is possibly TRBD2 (5 bases). Trimming cost V 0 bases and J 7 bases, with 10 bases left between them. The CDR3 is 13 residues long. Germline V gives CDR1 SGHAT, CDR2 FQNNGV. CDR3 residues: CASSLDYRGEQYF. The CDR3 bases are TGTGCCAGCAGCTTAGATTACCGGGGAGAGCAGTACTTC.

This clone came up once. This sequence joins TRBV6-1 and TRBJ2-4; D call uncertain. The CDR3 has 13 amino acids. Germline CDR1 and CDR2: MNHNS and SASEGT. V dropped 9 bases and J dropped 4 bases, with 13 bases sitting between them. This chain's CDR3 is CARVRLVKNIQYF. The CDR3 DNA is TGTGCCAGGGTGAGATTAGTTAAAAACATTCAGTACTTC.

Of note for this clone: Other DNA sequences from this sample encode an identical CDR3 as well. This chain uses TRBV27 with TRBJ1-1; D not resolved. Germline assignment: CDR1 MNHEY and CDR2 SMNVEV (reference sequence). This CDR3 has 13 amino acids. Between the trimmed V and J ends, which lost 2 bases and 2 bases, there was a span of 6 bases. The CDR3 here is CASSLGRNTEAFF. CDR3 nucleotides: TGTGCCAGCAGTTTAGGCAGAAACACTGAAGCTTTCTTT.